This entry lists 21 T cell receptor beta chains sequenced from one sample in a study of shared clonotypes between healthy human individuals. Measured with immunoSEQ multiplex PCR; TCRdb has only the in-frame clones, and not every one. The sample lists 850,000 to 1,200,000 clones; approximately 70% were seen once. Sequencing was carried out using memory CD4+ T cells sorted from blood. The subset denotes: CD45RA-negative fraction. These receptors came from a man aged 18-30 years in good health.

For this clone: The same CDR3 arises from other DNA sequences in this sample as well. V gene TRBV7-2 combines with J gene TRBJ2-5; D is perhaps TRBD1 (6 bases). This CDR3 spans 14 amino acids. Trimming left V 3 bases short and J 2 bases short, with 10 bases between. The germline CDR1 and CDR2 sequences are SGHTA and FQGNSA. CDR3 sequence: CASSLGAGQETQYF. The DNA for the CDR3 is TGTGCCAGCAGCTTGGGGGCGGGTCAAGAGACCCAGTACTTC.

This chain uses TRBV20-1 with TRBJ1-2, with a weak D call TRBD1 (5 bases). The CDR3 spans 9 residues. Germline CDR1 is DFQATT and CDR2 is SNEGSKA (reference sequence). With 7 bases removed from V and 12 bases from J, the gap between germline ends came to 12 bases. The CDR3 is CSGGTYHTF. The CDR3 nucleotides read TGCAGTGGGGGGACTTACCACACCTTC.

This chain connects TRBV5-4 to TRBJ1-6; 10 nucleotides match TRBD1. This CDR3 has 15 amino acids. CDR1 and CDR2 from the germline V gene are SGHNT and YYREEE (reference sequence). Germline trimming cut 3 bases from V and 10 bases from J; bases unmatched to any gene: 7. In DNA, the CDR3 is TGTGCCAGCAGCTGGTGGACAGGGGGAAACTCACCCCTCCACTTT. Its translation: CASSWWTGGNSPLHF. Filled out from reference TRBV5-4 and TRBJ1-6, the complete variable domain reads ETGVTQSPTHLIKTRGQQVTLRCSSQSGHNTVSWYQQALGQGPQFIFQYYREEENGRGNFPPRFSGLQFPNYSSELNVNALELDDSALYLCASSWWTGGNSPLHFGNGTRLTVT.

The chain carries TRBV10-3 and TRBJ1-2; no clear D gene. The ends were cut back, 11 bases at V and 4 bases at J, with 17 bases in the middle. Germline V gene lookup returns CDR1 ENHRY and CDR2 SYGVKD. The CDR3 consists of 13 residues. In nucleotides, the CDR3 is TGTGCCGCCCTACCGTCTAATGCCTATGGCTACACCTTC. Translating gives CAALPSNAYGYTF.

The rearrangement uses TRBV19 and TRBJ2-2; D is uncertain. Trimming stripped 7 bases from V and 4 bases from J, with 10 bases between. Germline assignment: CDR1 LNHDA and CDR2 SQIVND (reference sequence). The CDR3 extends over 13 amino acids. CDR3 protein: CASTERSTGELFF. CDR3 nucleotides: TGTGCCAGTACGGAGAGGTCCACCGGGGAGCTGTTTTTT.

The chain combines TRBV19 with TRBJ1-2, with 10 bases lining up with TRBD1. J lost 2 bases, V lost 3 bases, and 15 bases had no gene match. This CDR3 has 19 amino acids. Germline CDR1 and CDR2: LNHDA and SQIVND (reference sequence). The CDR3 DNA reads TGTGCCAGTAGTATTAAGATCTCGGGACAGGGGAACAACAACTATGGCTACACCTTC. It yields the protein CASSIKISGQGNNNYGYTF.

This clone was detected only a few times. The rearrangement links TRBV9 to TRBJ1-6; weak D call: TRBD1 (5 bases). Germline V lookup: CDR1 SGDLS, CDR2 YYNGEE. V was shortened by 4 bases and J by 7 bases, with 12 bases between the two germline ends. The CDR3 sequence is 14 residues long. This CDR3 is CASSPVGQNSPLHF. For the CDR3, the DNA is TGTGCCAGCAGCCCCGTGGGGCAGAATTCACCCCTCCACTTT.

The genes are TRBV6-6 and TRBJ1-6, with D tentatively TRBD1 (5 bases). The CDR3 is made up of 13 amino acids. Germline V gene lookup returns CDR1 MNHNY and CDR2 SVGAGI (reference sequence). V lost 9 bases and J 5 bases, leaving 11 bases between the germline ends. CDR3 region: CASTGRNNSPLHF. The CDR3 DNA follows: TGTGCCAGTACGGGACGGAATAATTCACCCCTCCACTTT.

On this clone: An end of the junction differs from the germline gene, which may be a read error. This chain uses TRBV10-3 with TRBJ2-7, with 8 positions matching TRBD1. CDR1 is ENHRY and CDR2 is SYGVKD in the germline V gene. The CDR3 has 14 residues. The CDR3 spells CAIRTGETSFEQYF. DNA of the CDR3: TGTGCCATCAGGACAGGGGAAACGTCCTTCGAGCAGTACTTC.

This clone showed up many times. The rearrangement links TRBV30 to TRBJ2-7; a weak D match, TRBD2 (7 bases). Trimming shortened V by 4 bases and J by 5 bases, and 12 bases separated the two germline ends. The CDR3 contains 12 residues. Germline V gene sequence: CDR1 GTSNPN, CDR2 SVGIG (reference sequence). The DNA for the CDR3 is TGTGCCTGGAACCGAGGGGGGGACGAGCAGTACTTC. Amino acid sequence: CAWNRGGDEQYF.

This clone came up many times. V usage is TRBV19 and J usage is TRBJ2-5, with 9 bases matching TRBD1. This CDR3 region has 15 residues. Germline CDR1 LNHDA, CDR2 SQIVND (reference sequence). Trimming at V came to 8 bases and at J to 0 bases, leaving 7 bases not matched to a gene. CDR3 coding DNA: TGTGCCAGTCGAACCGGGACAGGGAACCAAGAGACCCAGTACTTC. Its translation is CASRTGTGNQETQYF.

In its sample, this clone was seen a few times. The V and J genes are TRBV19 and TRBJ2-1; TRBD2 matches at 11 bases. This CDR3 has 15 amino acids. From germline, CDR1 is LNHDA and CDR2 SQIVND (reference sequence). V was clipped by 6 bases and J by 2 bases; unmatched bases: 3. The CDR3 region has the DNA TGTGCCAGTAGACTTAGCGGGAGGGCCTACAATGAGCAGTTCTTC. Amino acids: CASRLSGRAYNEQFF.

CDR3 in DNA: TGTGCCAGCAGCTTGATCGGGACTCCCTTAACATACGAGCAGTACTTC. This gives the protein CASSLIGTPLTYEQYF. This chain connects TRBV5-6 to TRBJ2-7; tentatively, D is TRBD2 (6 bases). V lost 1 base, J lost 4 bases, and 18 bases lay in between. Germline V gene lookup returns CDR1 SGHDT and CDR2 YYEEEE. The CDR3 covers 16 residues.

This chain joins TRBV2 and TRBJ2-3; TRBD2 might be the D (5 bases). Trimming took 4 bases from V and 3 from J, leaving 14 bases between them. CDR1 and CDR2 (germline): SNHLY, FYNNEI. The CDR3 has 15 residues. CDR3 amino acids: CASSGSSSRTDTQYF. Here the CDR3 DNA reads TGTGCCAGCAGTGGCTCTAGCTCCCGGACAGATACGCAGTATTTT.

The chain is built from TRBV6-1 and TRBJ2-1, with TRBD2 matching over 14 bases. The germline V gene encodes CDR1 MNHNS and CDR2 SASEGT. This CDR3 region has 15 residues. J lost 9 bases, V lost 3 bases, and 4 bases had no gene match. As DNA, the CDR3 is TGTGCCAGCAGTGACTGGACTAGCGGGAGGTTTGAGCAGTTCTTC. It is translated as CASSDWTSGRFEQFF.

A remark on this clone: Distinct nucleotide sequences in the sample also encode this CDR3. In DNA, the CDR3 is TGTGCCAGCAGCTTAGCCAGACAGGGCGAGCAGTACTTC. Residues: CASSLARQGEQYF. The chain is built from TRBV7-2 and TRBJ2-7, with 7 bases identical to TRBD1. With 0 bases clipped from V and 6 bases from J, the junction kept 2 bases outside the gene matches. Looked up from germline, CDR1 is SGHTA and CDR2 is FQGNSA. This CDR3 comprises 13 residues. Together with reference TRBV7-2 and TRBJ2-7, the CDR3 gives the full variable domain: GAGVSQSPSNKVTEKGKDVELRCDPISGHTALYWYRQSLGQGLEFLIYFQGNSAPDKSGLPSDRFSAERTGGSVSTLTIQRTQQEDSAVYLCASSLARQGEQYFGPGTRLTVT.

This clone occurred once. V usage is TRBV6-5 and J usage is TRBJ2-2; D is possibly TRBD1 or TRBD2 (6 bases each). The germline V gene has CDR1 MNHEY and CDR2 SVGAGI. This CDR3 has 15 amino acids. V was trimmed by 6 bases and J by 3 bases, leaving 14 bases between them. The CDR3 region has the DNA TGTGCCAGCAGGACACCGGGGGCTTACACCGGGGAGCTGTTTTTT. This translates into CASRTPGAYTGELFF.

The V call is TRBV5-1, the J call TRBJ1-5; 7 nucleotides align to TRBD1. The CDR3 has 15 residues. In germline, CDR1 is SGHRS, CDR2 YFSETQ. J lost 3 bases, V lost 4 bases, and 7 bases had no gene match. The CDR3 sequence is CASSAGTADNQPQHF. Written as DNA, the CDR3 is TGCGCCAGCAGCGCTGGGACAGCGGACAATCAGCCCCAGCATTTT.

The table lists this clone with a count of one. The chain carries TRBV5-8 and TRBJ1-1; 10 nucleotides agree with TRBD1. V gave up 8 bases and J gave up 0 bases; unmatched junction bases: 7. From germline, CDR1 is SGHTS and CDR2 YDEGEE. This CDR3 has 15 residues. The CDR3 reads CASDRGRLMNTEAFF. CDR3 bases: TGTGCCAGTGACAGGGGGCGGTTGATGAACACTGAAGCTTTCTTT.

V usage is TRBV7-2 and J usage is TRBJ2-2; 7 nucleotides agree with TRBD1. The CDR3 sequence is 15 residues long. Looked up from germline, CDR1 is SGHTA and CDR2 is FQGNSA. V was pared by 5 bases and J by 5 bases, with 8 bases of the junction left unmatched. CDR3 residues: CASSATGTATGELFF. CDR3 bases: TGTGCCAGCAGCGCTACCGGGACAGCTACCGGGGAGCTGTTTTTT.

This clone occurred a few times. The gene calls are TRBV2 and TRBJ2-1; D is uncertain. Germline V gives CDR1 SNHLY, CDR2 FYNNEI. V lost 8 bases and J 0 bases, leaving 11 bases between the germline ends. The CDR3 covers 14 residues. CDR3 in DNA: TGTGCCAGCTTGGACGGAAGCTCCTACAATGAGCAGTTCTTC. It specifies CASLDGSSYNEQFF.